The source of this T cell receptor beta chain is a study of blood T cell repertoires in COVID-19. Study-wide background: The study drew acute and convalescent COVID-19 samples from the United States, Italy and Spain.

Authors' processing steps: Reference gene primer amplification yielded estimated nucleated cell counts. Sequenced by immunoSEQ multiplex PCR; TCRdb stores in-frame clones only, minus some. The DNA gave D and trimming, while V, J and clone size come from that table. The data contain 150,000 to 200,000 clones, about nine tenths of them seen just once; the ten biggest clones take up about 4.8%. The V end lost 7 bases, the J end lost 0 bases, and 13 bases lay between the germline ends. The CDR3 length is 15 residues. Germline CDR1 and CDR2: MNHEY and SVGAGI. The sample consisted of peripheral blood. The receptor comes from a man aged 25 to 40 with COVID-19, enrolled during active disease. The chain joins TRBV6-5 to TRBJ1-3; perhaps TRBD1 as D (5 bases). The CDR3 DNA reads as TGTGCCAGCACTCGAGACAGTCGCTCTGGAAACACCATATATTTT. Encoded protein: CASTRDSRSGNTIYF.